This T cell receptor (beta chain) is drawn from a study of OX40 agonist ivuxolimab in advanced cancers. The CDR3 has 14 amino acids. With V trimmed by 2 bases and J by 5 bases, 3 bases remained unmatched. Germline lookup yields CDR1 MNHNS and CDR2 SASEGT. As to this clone: Its specificity is unknown.

Repertoires were generated with immunoSEQ multiplex PCR, while TCRdb's copy carries only in-frame clones and drops some. The sample has 70,000 to 95,000 clones, about 91% seen once. The study, taken as a whole, reports: Doses of 0.1 to 3.0 mg/kg were accompanied by clonal expansion of CD4+ and CD8+ blood T cells by week 6. Not determined was the antigen specificity of the expanded peripheral T cells. CD8+ T cells (on average) carried more expanded clones than CD4+ T cells. Some nonresponders also had low normalized T-cell clonal expansion.

This clonotype originated in an adult with an advanced solid tumor such as melanoma, head and neck, liver or kidney cancer. This specimen consisted of CD4+ or CD8+ T cells sorted from blood, obtained in a trial of the OX40 agonist ivuxolimab. The J gene is TRBJ2-1, the V gene TRBV6-1; 7 nucleotides line up with TRBD2. The CDR3, as DNA: TGTGCCAGCAGTGAATTCCTAGCGGACAATGAGCAGTTCTTC. Amino acids: CASSEFLADNEQFF.